One and the same sample provided the 21 T cell receptor beta chains below, sequenced in a study of blood T cell repertoires in COVID-19. Produced via immunoSEQ multiplex PCR; TCRdb's table is partial and in-frame only. The table includes tens of thousands of clones, 85% to 90% detected once. The sequencing sample was made of peripheral blood. The receptors stem from a man in his fifties with active COVID-19.

This chain joins TRBV3-1 (or the pseudogene TRBV3-2) and TRBJ2-7; 8 nucleotides align to TRBD1. The CDR3 totals 14 residues. Germline CDR1 is LGHDT and CDR2 is YNNKEL (reference sequence). The J segment lost 3 bases and the V segment lost 5 bases, leaving 6 bases of the junction unmatched. Here the CDR3 reads CASSSGTGNYEQYF. The CDR3 region has the DNA TGTGCCAGCAGCTCCGGGACAGGCAACTACGAGCAGTACTTC.

Regarding this clone: Germline and junction disagree at one end, which may indicate a read error. The V call is TRBV3-1 (or the pseudogene TRBV3-2), the J call TRBJ2-1; 8 nucleotides align to TRBD2. The CDR3 extends over 12 amino acids. CDR1 and CDR2 (germline): LGHDT, YNNKEL (reference sequence). Here the CDR3 DNA reads TGTGCCAGCAGCCGCGGCCAACGCGGGAGGATCTTC. Residues: CASSRGQRGRIF.

This rearrangement joins TRBV2 to TRBJ2-1, with D possibly being TRBD1 (5 bases). Germline V lookup: CDR1 SNHLY, CDR2 FYNNEI. The CDR3 is 13 residues long. Trimming pared 7 bases from V and 5 bases from J, leaving 12 bases between. CDR3 region: CASTQGLNNEQFF. The CDR3, as DNA: TGTGCCAGCACGCAGGGCCTCAACAATGAGCAGTTCTTC. The full variable domain, its missing parts supplied by reference TRBV2 and TRBJ2-1, is EPEVTQTPSHQVTQMGQEVILRCVPISNHLYFYWYRQILGQKVEFLVSFYNNEISEKSEIFDDQFSVERPDGSNFTLKIRSTKLEDSAMYFCASTQGLNNEQFFGPGTRLTVL.

This chain connects TRBV7-9 to TRBJ2-1, with 8 bases aligning to TRBD2. Trimming at V came to 5 bases and at J to 2 bases, leaving 2 bases not matched to a gene. Germline assignment: CDR1 SEHNR and CDR2 FQNEAQ (reference sequence). The CDR3 loop spans 14 amino acids. CDR3 nucleotides: TGTGCCAGCAGCCGTAGCGGGGCCTACAATGAGCAGTTCTTC. Translation: CASSRSGAYNEQFF.

The rearrangement joins TRBV6-5 to TRBJ2-7; no reliable D call. The CDR3 contains 14 residues. Trimming stripped 0 bases from V and 7 bases from J, with 13 bases between. Germline CDR1 is MNHEY and CDR2 is SVGAGI. The CDR3 bases are TGTGCCAGCAGTTACTCTCAGTATTCGGGTGAGCAGTACTTC. This translates into CASSYSQYSGEQYF.

This chain connects TRBV6-2 or TRBV6-3 to TRBJ2-7; 8 nucleotides agree with TRBD1. This CDR3 is built from 15 residues. J was trimmed by 4 bases and V by 4 bases; bases with no gene match: 9. The germline V gene has CDR1 MNHEY and CDR2 SVGEGT. The CDR3 DNA sequence: TGTGCCAGCAGTTCCCCTCAGGGGGCCCCATACGAGCAGTACTTC. Residues: CASSSPQGAPYEQYF.

This clone was seen a single time. The chain has TRBV15 and TRBJ1-5; D might be TRBD1 (5 bases). Germline CDR1 LNHNV, CDR2 YYDKDF (reference sequence). The CDR3 is 13 residues long. Trimming removed 3 bases at V and 10 bases at J, with 13 bases between. CDR3: CATSRGLGGPQHF. For the CDR3, the DNA is TGTGCCACCAGCAGGGGCCTGGGGGGTCCCCAGCATTTT.

V is TRBV18 and J is TRBJ1-2; tentative D call: TRBD1 (6 bases). Germline CDR1 reads KGHSH; CDR2 reads LQKENI. Trimming took off 4 bases at V and 6 bases at J, with 15 bases between the two ends. This CDR3 has 14 amino acids. The CDR3: CASSLQRGGDGYTF. The CDR3 bases are TGTGCCAGCTCACTACAACGGGGGGGCGATGGCTACACCTTC.

The chain combines TRBV19 with TRBJ1-3; TRBD1 aligns across 7 bases. V shed 6 bases, J shed 0 bases, and the junction held 5 bases outside the gene matches. Per germline, CDR1 LNHDA and CDR2 SQIVND (reference sequence). The CDR3 runs 15 residues. This CDR3 reads CASSFWDSSGNTIYF. CDR3 coding DNA: TGTGCCAGTAGCTTCTGGGACAGCTCTGGAAACACCATATATTTT.

The chain carries TRBV9 and TRBJ2-1, with 13 bases fitting TRBD2. The J segment lost 10 bases and the V segment lost 0 bases, leaving 10 bases of the junction unmatched. Germline V gene data show CDR1 as SGDLS and CDR2 as YYNGEE. CDR3 length: 17 residues. CDR3 in DNA: TGTGCCAGCAGCGTAGCTACGGTGACTAGCGGGAGGAGCGAGCAGTTCTTC. Its translation: CASSVATVTSGRSEQFF. Based on the CDR3 plus reference TRBV9 and TRBJ2-1, the full variable domain is DSGVTQTPKHLITATGQRVTLRCSPRSGDLSVYWYQQSLDQGLQFLIQYYNGEERAKGNILERFSAQQFPDLHSELNLSSLELGDSALYFCASSVATVTSGRSEQFFGPGTRLTVL.

This chain links TRBV10-1 with TRBJ2-5; 8 nucleotides match TRBD1. The germline gives CDR1 WNHNN, CDR2 SYGVQD (reference sequence). CDR3 size: 16 residues. V shed 3 bases, J shed 0 bases, and the junction held 6 bases outside the gene matches. As DNA, the CDR3 is TGCGCCAGCAGTGATACGGGACAGGCGAACCAAGAGACCCAGTACTTC. This translates into CASSDTGQANQETQYF.

This chain joins TRBV18 and TRBJ1-2; a possible D gene is TRBD1 (5 bases). Trimming shortened V by 0 bases and J by 8 bases, and 13 bases separated the two germline ends. The CDR3 is 14 residues long. Germline V gives CDR1 KGHSH, CDR2 LQKENI. CDR3 nucleotides: TGTGCCAGCTCACCACCGGTCGCGGGGGTGGGCTACACCTTC. Translated: CASSPPVAGVGYTF.

In this sample, this clone turned up once. The chain has TRBV18 and TRBJ1-1; 7 bases align to TRBD1. The CDR3 is 15 residues long. V dropped 2 bases and J dropped 1; count of bases not matched to a gene: 4. Germline loops: CDR1 KGHSH, CDR2 LQKENI. In DNA form, the CDR3 reads TGTGCCAGCTCACCAACCCGGACAGGGAACACTGAAGCTTTCTTT. It yields the protein CASSPTRTGNTEAFF. Filled out from reference TRBV18 and TRBJ1-1, the complete variable domain reads NAGVMQNPRHLVRRRGQEARLRCSPMKGHSHVYWYRQLPEEGLKFMVYLQKENIIDESGMPKERFSAEFPKEGPSILRIQQVVRGDSAAYFCASSPTRTGNTEAFFGQGTRLTVV.

The rearrangement links TRBV30 to TRBJ1-2, with a tentative D call TRBD1 (5 bases). Looked up from germline, CDR1 is GTSNPN and CDR2 is SVGIG (reference sequence). The CDR3 spans 14 residues. Trimming shortened V by 4 bases and J by 8 bases, and 20 bases separated the two germline ends. Here the CDR3 DNA reads TGTGCCTGGATTAGGTTATGGGGCGCAGACGGCTACACCTTC. Its translation is CAWIRLWGADGYTF.

This clone was counted only a few times. The rearrangement joins TRBV12-3 or TRBV12-4 to TRBJ1-1, with D tentatively TRBD1 (6 bases). V lost 3 bases and J lost 6, with 11 bases in between. The CDR3 is 13 amino acids. The CDR3 region has the DNA TGTGCCAGCAGTTTCTCAGGGGCTCCTGAAGCTTTCTTT. This sequence encodes CASSFSGAPEAFF.

This clone was counted a single time. The chain joins TRBV12-5 to TRBJ1-2; TRBD1 is a possible D gene (5 bases). V shed 2 bases and J shed 0 bases, with 13 bases lying between them. The CDR3 spans 16 residues. CDR1 is LGHNT and CDR2 is FRNRAP in the germline V gene. This CDR3 is CASGLTRGAPNYGYTF. The DNA of the CDR3 is TGTGCTAGTGGTTTGACCCGCGGGGCACCTAACTATGGCTACACCTTC.

The chain recombines TRBV5-1 with TRBJ2-1; the D is unclear. Trimming pared 0 bases from V and 3 bases from J, leaving 4 bases between. From germline, CDR1 is SGHRS and CDR2 YFSETQ. This CDR3 contains 13 residues. CDR3 in DNA: TGCGCCAGCAGCTTGGTGTACTACAATGAGCAGTTCTTC. Encoded protein: CASSLVYYNEQFF.

This chain links TRBV7-2 with TRBJ1-5; TRBD1 agrees at 11 bases. The CDR3 runs to 15 residues. The germline V gene has CDR1 SGHTA and CDR2 FQGNSA. V was clipped by 5 bases and J by 6 bases; unmatched bases: 6. This chain's CDR3 is CASSLDRGPRQPQHF. The CDR3 DNA reads TGTGCCAGCAGCCTGGACAGGGGGCCGCGTCAGCCCCAGCATTTT.

The chain links TRBV5-1 to TRBJ1-1, with TRBD1 as a possible D gene (5 bases). Trimming removed 4 bases at V and 2 bases at J, with 12 bases between. Germline values: CDR1 SGHRS, CDR2 YFSETQ. The CDR3 is 14 residues long. The CDR3 DNA reads TGCGCCAGCAGCGGTACGACAGTAAACACTGAAGCTTTCTTT. Amino acid sequence: CASSGTTVNTEAFF.

This chain uses TRBV12-3 or TRBV12-4 with TRBJ1-1; D gene unclear. CDR3 length equals 13 residues. Trimming took 2 bases from V and 4 from J, leaving 8 bases between them. CDR3 bases: TGTGCCAGCAGTTTAAGAGGGAGCACTGAAGCTTTCTTT. Translation gives CASSLRGSTEAFF.

The rearrangement uses TRBV19 and TRBJ1-6; D gene ambiguous. Germline V gene data show CDR1 as LNHDA and CDR2 as SQIVND (reference sequence). The CDR3 consists of 17 residues. V lost 5 bases, J lost 9 bases, and 23 bases lay in between. The CDR3 coding sequence is TGTGCCAGTAGTCTACGACCCGACCCCGGAGGAAGTTCACCCCTCCACTTT. This encodes CASSLRPDPGGSSPLHF.